This T cell receptor beta chain was observed in a study of T-cell reconstitution after alpha-beta-depleted transplantation in children. It was with unique molecular identifiers that the TCRbeta library was prepared. TCRdb redid the calling of the PCR reads with MiXCR, one entry per CDR3 protein. The table shows a few hundred thousand distinct CDR3 sequences, with nearly 8% occurring only once. This clonotype was seen more than once but under ten times. The antigen is unknown. Study observations and caveats: Hyperexpanded clones declined; after one year, newly produced T cells mostly supplied diversity. About two months after transplant, alpha-beta T cells reportedly came from several hundred expanded graft clones. Surviving thymic progenitors and recipient T cells were the source of high TCRbeta diversity at day 60 in some patients.

The clonotype was recovered from a female patient younger than 10 who had a stem cell transplant for Fanconi anemia, so the T cells may come from the graft donor. Here the sequenced sample was peripheral blood, taken 360 days after TCRalphabeta/CD19-depleted stem cell transplant.

CDR3 DNA: TGTGCCAGCAGTTTCGGTTTGACGGCCGGCATCTATGGCTACACCTTC. It is translated as CASSFGLTAGIYGYTF. This chain joins TRBV27 and TRBJ1-2; D is unclear. Germline V CDR1 and CDR2: MNHEY, SMNVEV (reference sequence). V was pared by 3 bases and J by 4 bases, with 18 bases between. This CDR3 spans 16 amino acids.